These T cell receptor beta chains were read from a single sample in a study of shared clonotypes between healthy human individuals. Only in-frame clones appear in the TCRdb table, and some are missing; sequencing was by immunoSEQ multiplex PCR. This table holds roughly 170,000 clones, approximately 61% found once. The specimen sequenced was memory CD4+ T cells sorted from blood. The receptors derive from a man aged 25-45 years in good health. The CDR3 runs from the conserved cysteine through the conserved F or W. The D gene is left open where the match is weak. Clone sizes are given selectively: once, few, many, or a class where the clone is expanded.

j_call: TRBJ2-7; d_call: -; clone_size: -; v_call: TRBV6-4; cdr3_aa: CASRPPWAITYEQYF; cdr3_nt: TGTGCCAGCAGACCGCCCTGGGCTATCACCTACGAGCAGTACTTC
j_call: TRBJ2-3; d_call: TRBD2; clone_size: -; v_call: TRBV5-1; cdr3_aa: CASSFGLAGDWMTDTQYF; cdr3_nt: TGCGCCAGCAGCTTCGGACTAGCGGGAGATTGGATGACAGATACGCAGTATTTT
j_call: TRBJ2-1; d_call: -; clone_size: -; v_call: TRBV4-3; cdr3_aa: CASSQDPGYEQFF; cdr3_nt: TGCGCCAGCAGCCAAGATCCGGGGTATGAGCAGTTCTTC
j_call: TRBJ2-7; d_call: TRBD1; clone_size: once; v_call: TRBV5-1; cdr3_aa: CASSSGQGGAYEQYF; cdr3_nt: TGCGCCAGCAGCTCCGGACAGGGCGGCGCCTACGAGCAGTACTTC
j_call: TRBJ2-4; d_call: -; clone_size: few; v_call: TRBV4-1; cdr3_aa: CASSQDRVKNIQYF; cdr3_nt: TGCGCCAGCAGCCAAGATAGGGTCAAAAACATTCAGTACTTC
j_call: TRBJ1-5; d_call: TRBD1; clone_size: few; v_call: TRBV28; cdr3_aa: CASSPTRQGSNQPQHF; cdr3_nt: TGTGCCAGCAGTCCCACGCGACAGGGAAGCAATCAGCCCCAGCATTTT
j_call: TRBJ2-3; d_call: TRBD2; clone_size: -; v_call: TRBV5-1; cdr3_aa: CASSFNGGGLSTDTQYF; cdr3_nt: TGCGCCAGCAGCTTCAACGGGGGAGGGCTAAGCACAGATACGCAGTATTTT
j_call: TRBJ2-1; d_call: TRBD1; clone_size: once; v_call: TRBV7-2; cdr3_aa: CASSLNRGYNEQFF; cdr3_nt: TGTGCCAGCAGCTTAAACAGGGGGTACAATGAGCAGTTCTTC
j_call: TRBJ1-5; d_call: -; clone_size: -; v_call: TRBV11-3; cdr3_aa: CASSLSVSEQPQHF; cdr3_nt: TGTGCCAGCAGCTTGTCCGTCTCCGAACAGCCCCAGCATTTT
j_call: TRBJ2-1; d_call: -; clone_size: few; v_call: TRBV7-2; cdr3_aa: CASSSQSGYNEQFF; cdr3_nt: TGTGCCAGCAGCTCACAAAGCGGTTACAATGAGCAGTTCTTC
j_call: TRBJ2-7; d_call: -; clone_size: once; v_call: TRBV6-4; cdr3_aa: CASTRVRSDEQYF; cdr3_nt: TGTGCCAGCACCCGAGTTCGGTCCGACGAGCAGTACTTC
j_call: TRBJ2-1; d_call: -; clone_size: -; v_call: TRBV6-4; cdr3_aa: CASIQGGVQFF; cdr3_nt: TGTGCCAGCATCCAAGGGGGGGTACAGTTCTTC
j_call: TRBJ2-7; d_call: TRBD2; clone_size: many; v_call: TRBV5-1; cdr3_aa: CASSVEPGLAREQYF; cdr3_nt: TGCGCCAGCAGCGTGGAACCGGGACTAGCCCGCGAGCAGTACTTC
j_call: TRBJ2-7; d_call: TRBD2; clone_size: -; v_call: TRBV4-1; cdr3_aa: CASSQEGGRASYEQYF; cdr3_nt: TGCGCCAGCAGCCAAGAAGGTGGGAGGGCGTCCTACGAGCAGTACTTC
j_call: TRBJ1-5; d_call: -; clone_size: few; v_call: TRBV7-2; cdr3_aa: CASSSGSDQPQHF; cdr3_nt: TGTGCCAGCAGCTCAGGATCTGATCAGCCCCAGCATTTT
j_call: TRBJ2-1; d_call: -; clone_size: -; v_call: TRBV30; cdr3_aa: CAWSVGGNNEQFF; cdr3_nt: TGTGCCTGGAGTGTCGGCGGGAACAATGAGCAGTTCTTC
j_call: TRBJ1-2; d_call: -; clone_size: -; v_call: TRBV30; cdr3_aa: CAWRRGGYTF; cdr3_nt: TGTGCCTGGAGAAGAGGCGGCTACACCTTC
j_call: TRBJ1-5; d_call: -; clone_size: few; v_call: TRBV5-4; cdr3_aa: CASSLPGQPQHF; cdr3_nt: TGTGCCAGCAGCCTCCCGGGTCAGCCCCAGCATTTT
j_call: TRBJ2-1; d_call: TRBD2; clone_size: -; v_call: TRBV2; cdr3_aa: CASTSGGYNEQFF; cdr3_nt: TGTGCCAGCACCAGCGGGGGGTACAATGAGCAGTTCTTC
j_call: TRBJ1-5; d_call: -; clone_size: few; v_call: TRBV27; cdr3_aa: CASSYAGAHQPQHF; cdr3_nt: TGTGCCAGCAGTTATGCGGGGGCCCATCAGCCCCAGCATTTT
j_call: TRBJ1-5; d_call: -; clone_size: -; v_call: TRBV7-2; cdr3_aa: CASSSQQGYDQPQHF; cdr3_nt: TGTGCCAGCAGCTCGCAGCAGGGTTACGATCAGCCCCAGCATTTT
j_call: TRBJ2-7; d_call: -; clone_size: -; v_call: TRBV6-5; cdr3_aa: CASRNPISYEQYF; cdr3_nt: TGTGCCAGCAGAAATCCAATATCCTACGAGCAGTACTTC
j_call: TRBJ1-4; d_call: TRBD1; clone_size: -; v_call: TRBV18; cdr3_aa: CASSVTGTGVEKLFF; cdr3_nt: TGTGCCAGCTCAGTAACCGGGACAGGGGTTGAAAAACTGTTTTTT
j_call: TRBJ1-5; d_call: -; clone_size: few; v_call: TRBV10-3; cdr3_aa: CAISDAGVNQPQHF; cdr3_nt: TGTGCCATCTCGGATGCGGGGGTCAATCAGCCCCAGCATTTT
j_call: TRBJ2-7; d_call: -; clone_size: -; v_call: TRBV5-1; cdr3_aa: CASSFLSQDNSYEQYF; cdr3_nt: TGCGCCAGCAGCTTCTTGTCACAGGATAACTCCTACGAGCAGTACTTC
j_call: TRBJ2-5; d_call: TRBD1; clone_size: few; v_call: TRBV11-2; cdr3_aa: CASSSRDRVIETQYF; cdr3_nt: TGTGCCAGCAGCTCCCGGGACAGGGTGATCGAGACCCAGTACTTC
j_call: TRBJ1-5; d_call: -; clone_size: -; v_call: TRBV28; cdr3_aa: CASSRRGQGNNQPQHF; cdr3_nt: TGTGCCAGCAGTCGAAGAGGTCAGGGGAACAATCAGCCCCAGCATTTT
j_call: TRBJ2-2; d_call: -; clone_size: -; v_call: TRBV6-1; cdr3_aa: CASSEAWGVTGELFF; cdr3_nt: TGTGCCAGCAGTGAAGCGTGGGGAGTCACCGGGGAGCTGTTTTTT
j_call: TRBJ1-2; d_call: -; clone_size: -; v_call: TRBV6-5; cdr3_aa: CASRVYYGYTF; cdr3_nt: TGTGCCAGCAGAGTATACTATGGCTACACCTTC
j_call: TRBJ2-3; d_call: -; clone_size: -; v_call: TRBV5-8; cdr3_aa: CASSLGTRTDTQYF; cdr3_nt: TGTGCCAGCAGCCTTGGGACCCGCACAGATACGCAGTATTTT
j_call: TRBJ2-3; d_call: -; clone_size: few; v_call: TRBV5-1; cdr3_aa: CASSSTYSTDTQYF; cdr3_nt: TGCGCCAGCAGCTCGACTTACAGCACAGATACGCAGTATTTT
j_call: TRBJ2-1; d_call: TRBD1; clone_size: -; v_call: TRBV11-2; cdr3_aa: CASRETKGTGRKQFF; cdr3_nt: TGTGCCAGCAGGGAGACAAAGGGGACAGGGAGGAAACAGTTCTTC
j_call: TRBJ2-7; d_call: -; clone_size: -; v_call: TRBV5-1; cdr3_aa: CASSLGSSSYEQYF; cdr3_nt: TGCGCCAGCAGCTTGGGGTCCAGCTCCTACGAGCAGTACTTC
j_call: TRBJ1-4; d_call: TRBD1; clone_size: -; v_call: TRBV6-5; cdr3_aa: CASSYYTGGGEKLFF; cdr3_nt: TGTGCCAGCAGTTACTATACAGGGGGAGGCGAAAAACTGTTTTTT
j_call: TRBJ1-4; d_call: -; clone_size: few; v_call: TRBV28; cdr3_aa: CASSLWRNEKLFF; cdr3_nt: TGTGCCAGCAGTTTATGGAGGAATGAAAAACTGTTTTTT
j_call: TRBJ2-1; d_call: TRBD2; clone_size: -; v_call: TRBV28; cdr3_aa: CASSSRTSGYYNEQFF; cdr3_nt: TGTGCCAGCAGTTCTAGGACTAGCGGGTACTACAATGAGCAGTTCTTC
j_call: TRBJ2-1; d_call: TRBD2; clone_size: -; v_call: TRBV11-2; cdr3_aa: CASSGLLAGGVNEQFF; cdr3_nt: TGTGCCAGCAGCGGTCTACTAGCGGGAGGGGTCAATGAGCAGTTCTTC
j_call: TRBJ1-2; d_call: -; clone_size: -; v_call: TRBV28; cdr3_aa: CASEVSAGYTF; cdr3_nt: TGTGCCAGCGAGGTCAGCGCTGGCTACACCTTC
j_call: TRBJ2-7; d_call: TRBD2; clone_size: few; v_call: TRBV5-1; cdr3_aa: CASSLVSSGRAQQYF; cdr3_nt: TGCGCCAGCAGCTTGGTTTCTAGCGGGAGGGCCCAACAGTACTTC
j_call: TRBJ1-2; d_call: -; clone_size: -; v_call: TRBV28; cdr3_aa: CASRGEQGFGYGYTF; cdr3_nt: TGTGCCAGCAGGGGAGAACAGGGTTTTGGCTATGGCTACACCTTC
j_call: TRBJ2-1; d_call: -; clone_size: -; v_call: TRBV21-1; cdr3_aa: CASSNTGTGEFF; cdr3_nt: TGTGCCAGCAGCAACACCGGGACAGGGGAGTTCTTC
j_call: TRBJ1-1; d_call: -; clone_size: -; v_call: TRBV6-5; cdr3_aa: CASSSRSEAFF; cdr3_nt: TGTGCCAGCAGTTCCCGCAGTGAAGCTTTCTTT